This T cell receptor (beta chain) came from a study of blood T cell repertoires in COVID-19 (dated by TCRdb to the early 2020s). Regarding the complete study: Samples from collaborators originated in the United States, Italy and Spain and spanned both the acute and convalescent phases of COVID-19. The material from the prospective study consisted of cDNA or gDNA derived from T cells, B-cell-depleted T cells, or PBMCs. Where HLA class I and class II types were available, the types were taken from metadata supplied by the sample provider, not from assay-based typing. Deeply sampled blood TCRbeta repertoires from subjects exposed to, actively infected with, or recovered from COVID-19 were included in the dataset. Samples were obtained from the ongoing ImmuneRACE study (first 160 participants) and from some 1,300 subjects provided by 6 global collaborators. Nearly every sample came with metadata listing a de-identified subject ID, COVID-19 status, age in years and sex. The repertoires were made available in a free public database intended to serve as a resource for research on the immune response to SARS-CoV-2.

One collaborating source in Seattle enrolled patients during active infection and followed them longitudinally through the course of disease. The collaborating institutions used their own protocols to collect whole blood in K2EDTA tubes. Collaborator samples were shipped for TCRbeta analysis as frozen whole blood, isolated PBMCs, or DNA extracted from either sample type. TCRbeta CDR3 regions were amplified from genomic DNA using the immunoSEQ Assay, a bias-controlled multiplex PCR. The published analysis was carried out like this. The number of nucleated cells in each sample was estimated by amplification of reference gene primers within the assay. To quantify the absolute abundance of each unique TCRbeta CDR3 rearrangement, sequence reads were collapsed and filtered. Productive Simpson clonality was computed per sample as the square root of Simpson's diversity index over productive rearrangements. This is the immuneACCESS table as TCRdb keeps it, with only in-frame sequences that have V and J called. A part of the clones is gone; compared with another copy, unresolved V genes explain less than half, and the rest is unexplained. That table is the source of V, J and clone size, and D and trimming were worked out from the DNA. The sample yields about 250,000 clones; around 88% were counted once. The ten largest make up 6.3% of the sample.

Concerning this clone itself: It has no known antigen specificity. One base away there is no much larger clone; base qualities are not given.

V drops 6 bases and J drops 7 bases, leaving 12 bases in between. CDR1 and CDR2 were assigned from the germline V gene (reference sequence) as LNHDA and SQIVND. From the cysteine through the phenylalanine, the CDR3 covers 13 amino acids. This entry keeps only the CDR3 DNA: 39 bases, framed from base 1. Study-wide conclusions, independent of this receptor: The quantity of clinical and demographic metadata differed by source and by participant and was supplied without curation.

The clonotype originates from a woman aged 25 to 45 with COVID-19, enrolled during active disease. Recombination connected TRBV19 to TRBJ1-4, with the D segment identity uncertain. Sequencing was performed on peripheral blood. The DNA sequence is TGTGCCAGTAGACGGGAGTACGGTGAAAAACTGTTTTTT. Translated, this is CASRREYGEKLFF.